Listed here are 13 T cell receptor beta chains from one sample, sequenced in a study of blood T cells in healthy people across ages. Then a second PCR, running about 6 to 11 cycles, was carried out with a sample-barcoded 5' primer and a J-beta primer mix. TCRdb independently ran MiXCR on the 5' RACE reads; one entry per CDR3 protein. Of 710,000 or so distinct CDR3 sequences listed, around a fifth were seen once; the top ten hold around 21%. The sample taken for sequencing was blood. Receptor source: a man aged 65 to 85 in good health.

Only a few counts were recorded for this clonotype. The CDR3 region is CASSSGTRVTWDEQYF. The CDR3 DNA sequence: TGTGCCAGCAGCTCCGGTACGCGGGTGACGTGGGACGAGCAGTACTTC. The chain links TRBV7-9 to TRBJ2-1, with D possibly being TRBD2 (5 bases). The better agreement between TRBJ2-7 and the DNA end casts doubt on the J call. The V gene's germline CDR1 is SEHNR and CDR2 FQNEAQ (reference sequence). This CDR3 comprises 16 residues.

V is TRBV12-3 or TRBV12-4 and J is TRBJ2-2; no clear D. The CDR3 extends over 11 amino acids. Trimming took off 6 bases at V and 14 bases at J, with 13 bases between the two ends. Here the CDR3 reads CASSDRSILFF. DNA for the CDR3: TGTGCCAGCAGCGACCGATCCATCCTGTTTTTT.

The chain employs TRBV12-3 or TRBV12-4 and TRBJ1-4; D possibly corresponds to TRBD1 (5 bases). V gave up 3 bases and J gave up 5 bases, with 7 bases separating them. This CDR3 spans 13 amino acids. The CDR3 sequence: CASSFRDNEKLFF. The CDR3 DNA is TGTGCCAGCAGTTTCCGGGACAATGAAAAACTGTTTTTT.

In its sample, this clonotype was seen a few times. The chain combines TRBV3-1 with TRBJ2-5; 13 bases map to TRBD2. Germline values: CDR1 LGHDT, CDR2 YNNKEL (reference sequence). V lost 1 base to trimming and J lost 5 bases; unmatched junction nucleotides: 4. The CDR3 covers 16 residues. CDR3 sequence: CASSQGTSGSGETQYF. CDR3 sequence (DNA): TGTGCCAGCAGCCAAGGGACTAGCGGGAGTGGGGAGACCCAGTACTTC.

The chain recombines TRBV20-1 with TRBJ2-1; no reliable D call. The CDR3 loop spans 14 amino acids. V gave up 2 bases and J gave up 5 bases, with 13 bases separating them. Germline V gene lookup returns CDR1 DFQATT and CDR2 SNEGSKA (reference sequence). CDR3 amino acids: CSARPDPPDNEQFF. CDR3 coding DNA: TGCAGTGCTAGACCAGACCCGCCGGACAATGAGCAGTTCTTC.

Details on this clonotype: One end of the junction is discordant with germline, which a read error may explain. This chain uses TRBV10-2 with TRBJ2-5; D gene uncertain. The CDR3 runs 11 residues. Germline CDR1 reads WSHSY; CDR2 reads SAAADI. The DNA of the CDR3 is TGCGCCAGCAGCTTCGAGGAGATCCAGTACTTC. Amino acids: CASSFEEIQYF.

This clonotype appeared a few times. J is TRBJ2-3 and V is TRBV5-1, with unresolved D. This CDR3 is 15 amino acids long. Germline V gene sequence: CDR1 SGHRS, CDR2 YFSETQ. Trimming took off 3 bases at V and 8 bases at J, with 19 bases between the two ends. The DNA for the CDR3 is TGCGCCAGCAGCTCCAAATTGGGCCCACCCGGTACGCAGTATTTT. It codes for CASSSKLGPPGTQYF.

This clonotype was recorded a few times. The chain carries TRBV7-7 and TRBJ2-2, with 16 bases identical to TRBD2. Germline V gene data show CDR1 as SSHAT and CDR2 as FNYEAQ (reference sequence). The CDR3 is made up of 20 amino acids. V shed 4 bases and J 2 bases; nucleotides not matched to a gene: 10. CDR3 sequence: CASSSPGLAGGPGNTGELFF. The CDR3 nucleotides are TGTGCCAGCAGCTCACCGGGACTAGCGGGAGGGCCTGGCAACACCGGGGAGCTGTTTTTT.

This clonotype turned up a few times. V usage is TRBV20-1 and J usage is TRBJ1-1, with D uncertain. The germline gives CDR1 DFQATT, CDR2 SNEGSKA (reference sequence). Trimming pared 0 bases from V and 1 base from J, leaving 3 bases between. This CDR3 is 12 amino acids long. The CDR3 spells CSAREPNTEAFF. As DNA, the CDR3 is TGCAGTGCTAGAGAGCCGAACACTGAAGCTTTCTTT.

This CDR3 reads CSVSYTEAFF. The CDR3 region has the DNA TGCAGCGTTTCTTACACTGAAGCTTTCTTT. The chain uses TRBV29-1 and TRBJ1-1; D is undetermined. Per the germline V gene, CDR1 is SQVTM and CDR2 is ANQGSEA. The CDR3 extends over 10 amino acids. V was shortened by 5 bases and J by 3 bases, with 4 bases between the two germline ends.

This clonotype has a count of ten or more. This chain uses TRBV28 with TRBJ1-4, with TRBD1 matching 7 bases. CDR1 and CDR2 from the germline V gene are MDHEN and SYDVKM. This CDR3 is built from 15 residues. V was pared by 6 bases and J by 4 bases, with 8 bases of the junction left unmatched. DNA for the CDR3: TGTGCCAGCAGCATGGACAGGCTAATTAATGAAAAACTGTTTTTT. As protein: CASSMDRLINEKLFF.

In this sample, this clonotype turned up a few times. The V call is TRBV12-3 or TRBV12-4, the J call TRBJ2-7; tentative D call: TRBD1 (5 bases). CDR3 size: 13 residues. Trimming left V 1 base short and J 9 bases short, with 13 bases between. CDR3 protein: CASSLVGAYMQYF. DNA for the CDR3: TGTGCCAGCAGTTTAGTAGGGGCGTATATGCAGTACTTC.

The chain has TRBV20-1 and TRBJ2-3, with D perhaps assigned TRBD1 or TRBD2 (6 bases each). The CDR3 covers 15 residues. V was cut by 6 bases and J by 1 base, with 17 bases left in between. Germline V lookup: CDR1 DFQATT, CDR2 SNEGSKA (reference sequence). CDR3 sequence (DNA): TGCAGTGCCATTCAGGGGTCTAGCGGCACAGATACGCAGTATTTT. Encoded protein: CSAIQGSSGTDTQYF.